This T cell receptor beta chain is from a study of blood T cell repertoires in COVID-19. The wider study: Acute and convalescent COVID-19 samples came from the United States, Italy and Spain. PBMCs, B-cell-depleted T cells, or T cells provided the cDNA or gDNA that made up the material.

V lost 0 bases to trimming and J lost 1 base, with 13 bases between them. This CDR3 is 16 amino acids long. Germline values: CDR1 SGHNT, CDR2 YYREEE (reference sequence). Original data processing: Estimates of nucleated cell counts were drawn from the amplification of reference gene primers. Method: immunoSEQ multiplex PCR; TCRdb's copy keeps in-frame clones and lacks some. V and J calls and clone size come straight from that table; D and trimming were deduced from the DNA. The sample contains roughly 60,000 clones, around 87% of which appear only once. The J gene is TRBJ2-5, the V gene TRBV5-4; D is possibly TRBD2 (5 bases). The sequencing input was peripheral blood. The receptor was derived from a man in his 70s with acute or convalescent COVID-19. The CDR3 protein is CASSLGAGRGQETQYF. CDR3 nucleotides: TGTGCCAGCAGCTTGGGCGCTGGACGGGGCCAAGAGACCCAGTACTTC.